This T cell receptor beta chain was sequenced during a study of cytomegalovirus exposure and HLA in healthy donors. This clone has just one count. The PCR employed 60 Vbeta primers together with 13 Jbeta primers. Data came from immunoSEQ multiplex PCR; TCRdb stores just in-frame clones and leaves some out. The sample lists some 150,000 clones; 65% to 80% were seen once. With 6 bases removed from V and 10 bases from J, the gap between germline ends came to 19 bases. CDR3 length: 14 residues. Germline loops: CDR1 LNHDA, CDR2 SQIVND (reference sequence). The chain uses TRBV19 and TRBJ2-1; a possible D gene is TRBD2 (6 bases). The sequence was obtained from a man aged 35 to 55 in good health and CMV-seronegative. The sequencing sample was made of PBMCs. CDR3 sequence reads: CASSKTGLSSEQFF. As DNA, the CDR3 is TGTGCCAGTAGCAAGACGGGACTCTCCTCGGAGCAGTTCTTC.